The present T cell receptor (beta chain) was sequenced within a study of vaccination and CD4 T cells after COVID-19. For the study at large: Once diagnosed, patients had post-COVID samples drawn a median approximately 93 days later (range 35 to 161).

At the Johns Hopkins FTIC core, DNA taken from cultured CD4+ T cells was sequenced by way of the Oncomine TCR Beta short-read assay. TCRdb redid the calling of the PCR reads with MiXCR, one entry per CDR3 protein. The table records fewer than 15,000 distinct CDR3 sequences, 50% of them present only once. Comment on this clonotype: Its cognate antigen is unknown.

Treatment specified: roughly 11-day PBMC culture with coronavirus spike peptide pools or control peptides (ViraFEST assay). Half-medium replacement with fresh IL-2 medium took place on days 3 and 7. Trimming took 5 bases from V and 4 from J, leaving 12 bases between them. Germline CDR1 and CDR2: MNHNY and SVGAGI (reference sequence). The CDR3 runs to 13 residues. The clonotype originates from a human donor with COVID-19. Sequencing used cultured CD4+ T cells from blood, obtained after SARS-CoV-2 vaccination. This chain uses TRBV6-6 with TRBJ2-7; D might be TRBD1 (5 bases). The CDR3 sequence: CASSLYPGYEQYF. The CDR3, as DNA: TGTGCCAGCAGTCTGTATCCAGGGTACGAGCAGTACTTC.